The rows below give T cell receptor beta chains drawn from one sample of a study of CD8 T cells in Susac syndrome. TCRdb redid the calling of the immunoSEQ multiplex PCR reads with MiXCR, one entry per CDR3 protein. Of roughly 120,000 distinct CDR3 sequences listed, 94% are singletons. The sequencing sample was made of CD4+ T cells from PBMCs. The receptors here all came from a human donor in good health. CDR3s include the opening cysteine and the closing phenylalanine or tryptophan. D genes are given only for firm matches. Not all rows give a size; the values are once, few, many and, for expanded clones, a class.

-,-,TRBJ2-7,TRBV9,CASSVEWTEGSEQYF,TGTGCCAGCAGCGTAGAGTGGACTGAAGGCTCCGAGCAGTACTTC
-,-,TRBJ2-7,TRBV5-1,CASSPGGASYEQYF,TGCGCCAGCAGCCCGGGTGGGGCCTCCTACGAGCAGTACTTC
TRBD1,-,TRBJ1-4,TRBV5-6,CASSSGTGGIDEKLFF,TGTGCCAGCAGCTCTGGGACAGGGGGCATAGATGAAAAACTGTTTTTT
-,-,TRBJ2-7,TRBV27,CASSPGRGESYEQYF,TGTGCCAGCAGTCCCGGGAGAGGGGAGAGCTACGAGCAGTACTTC
-,-,TRBJ1-6,TRBV5-6,CASSSAKDSYNSPLHF,TGTGCCAGCAGCTCCGCCAAGGACAGCTATAATTCACCCCTCCACTTT
TRBD2,once,TRBJ2-3,TRBV5-1,CASSFSGSGDTQYF,TGCGCCAGCAGCTTCAGCGGGAGCGGGGATACGCAGTATTTT
-,once,TRBJ1-2,TRBV20-1,CSARVRDYGYTF,TGCAGTGCTAGAGTTCGGGACTATGGCTACACCTTC
-,-,TRBJ2-1,TRBV12-3/TRBV12-4,CASSKTSYEQFF,TGTGCCAGCAGCAAAACTAGTTATGAGCAGTTCTTC
TRBD1,-,TRBJ1-5,TRBV6-5,CASSFRTGWYDSNQPQHF,TGTGCCAGCAGTTTCAGGACAGGGTGGTACGATAGCAATCAGCCCCAGCATTTT
TRBD1,-,TRBJ1-1,TRBV15,CATSRDDRGLRGVTEAFF,TGTGCCACCAGCAGAGATGACAGGGGCCTACGCGGTGTCACTGAAGCTTTCTTT
-,-,TRBJ2-7,TRBV24-1,CATSDLGYEQYF,TGTGCCACCAGTGATTTGGGGTACGAGCAGTACTTC
-,-,TRBJ2-7,TRBV7-2,CASSLAARGRSYEQYF,TGCGCCAGCAGCTTAGCCGCCAGGGGCCGATCCTACGAGCAGTACTTC
TRBD2,-,TRBJ2-5,TRBV28,CASSGLLAGVRETQYF,TGTGCCAGCAGCGGACTACTAGCGGGAGTAAGAGAGACCCAGTACTTC
-,-,TRBJ1-2,TRBV29-1,CSAAAVGGYTF,TGCAGCGCCGCGGCTGTTGGGGGCTACACCTTC
TRBD2,-,TRBJ2-3,TRBV30,CAWSVSRSGRVFTDTQYF,TGTGCCTGGAGTGTATCCCGCAGCGGGAGGGTGTTTACAGATACGCAGTATTTT
-,-,TRBJ1-5,TRBV19,CASSTNRIGNQPLHF,TGTGCCAGTAGCACAAATAGAATCGGCAATCAGCCCCTGCATTTT
-,once,TRBJ2-3,TRBV24-1,CATSAVSTDTQYF,TGTGCCACCAGCGCCGTAAGCACAGATACGCAGTATTTT
-,-,TRBJ1-1,TRBV30,CAWKGPEAFF,TGTGCCTGGAAAGGGCCTGAAGCTTTCTTT
TRBD2,-,TRBJ2-3,TRBV5-8,CASSLASGTYTDTQYF,TGTGCCAGCAGCTTAGCTAGCGGGACATACACAGATACGCAGTATTTT
-,-,TRBJ2-2,TRBV9,CASSNLGGLASSTGELFF,TGTGCCAGCAGCAACCTAGGGGGGCTAGCGTCTTCTACCGGGGAGCTGTTTTTT
-,-,TRBJ2-7,TRBV3-1,CASSQGGGLEQYF,TGTGCCAGCAGCCAAGGTGGGGGTCTCGAGCAGTACTTC
-,-,TRBJ2-5,TRBV6-5,CASMLAPKETQYF,TGTGCCAGCATGTTAGCGCCAAAAGAGACCCAGTACTTC
TRBD1,-,TRBJ1-4,TRBV18,CASSPGTVDEKLFF,TGTGCCAGCTCACCCGGGACAGTCGACGAAAAACTGTTTTTT
-,-,TRBJ2-4,TRBV10-3,CAIRAPGDDIQYF,TGTGCCATCAGGGCTCCGGGGGATGACATTCAGTACTTC
-,-,TRBJ2-5,TRBV3-1,CASSPTGQGTQYF,TGTGCCAGCAGCCCTACGGGGCAGGGGACCCAGTACTTC
TRBD2,-,TRBJ2-7,TRBV5-4,CASSLPPGTSWSEQYF,TGTGCCAGCAGCCTCCCCCCCGGGACTAGCTGGAGCGAGCAGTACTTC
-,-,TRBJ1-5,TRBV5-1,CASSPSSRSNQPQHF,TGCGCCAGCAGCCCCAGTTCGCGTAGCAATCAGCCCCAGCATTTT
-,-,TRBJ2-3,TRBV7-2,CASSLRRSTDTQYF,TGTGCCAGCAGCTTACGCAGATCCACAGATACGCAGTATTTT
-,-,TRBJ2-7,TRBV21-1,CASSDPLGLRKPYEQYF,TGTGCCAGCAGCGACCCACTGGGACTCCGAAAACCCTACGAGCAGTACTTC
-,once,TRBJ2-2,TRBV12-3/TRBV12-4,CASSFGQENTGELFF,TGTGCCAGCAGTTTTGGCCAGGAAAACACCGGGGAGCTGTTTTTT
TRBD2,-,TRBJ2-7,TRBV19,CASKYRDTSGSLGEQYF,TGTGCCAGTAAATACAGGGATACTAGCGGGAGCCTTGGGGAGCAGTACTTC
TRBD2,-,TRBJ2-3,TRBV4-3,CASSQDLLAGGIVTQYF,TGCGCCAGCAGCCAAGATCTTCTAGCGGGAGGCATCGTTACGCAGTATTTT
TRBD1,-,TRBJ1-5,TRBV7-8,CASTTKDQGGNQPQHF,TGTGCCAGCACCACGAAAGACCAGGGGGGGAATCAGCCCCAGCATTTT
-,-,TRBJ2-1,TRBV27,CASSLDSAANNEQFF,TGTGCCAGCAGTCTAGACTCAGCCGCGAACAATGAGCAGTTCTTC
TRBD2,-,TRBJ2-5,TRBV15,CATSTEVAGWETQYF,TGTGCCACCAGCACCGAGGTAGCGGGATGGGAGACCCAGTACTTC
-,-,TRBJ1-2,TRBV30,CAWSRRTYGYTF,TGTGCCTGGAGTCGTCGGACGTATGGCTACACCTTC
-,-,TRBJ1-1,TRBV20-1,CSATGRTNTEAFF,TGCAGTGCTACGGGACGGACGAACACTGAAGCTTTCTTT
TRBD2,-,TRBJ2-5,TRBV6-1,CASSTWGSGAGETQYF,TGTGCCAGCAGCACTTGGGGTAGCGGGGCGGGAGAGACCCAGTACTTC
-,-,TRBJ1-4,TRBV7-9,CASSLRTGGVFF,TGTGCCAGCAGCCTACGGACCGGAGGGGTGTTTTTT
-,-,TRBJ2-7,TRBV6-5,CASSQRGSEQYF,TGTGCCAGCAGTCAAAGGGGGAGCGAGCAGTACTTC
TRBD2,-,TRBJ2-7,TRBV9,CASSVAATSDYEQYF,TGTGCCAGCAGCGTAGCTGCGACTAGCGACTACGAGCAGTACTTC
-,-,TRBJ2-1,TRBV19,CASSSLPRTDEQFF,TGTGCCAGTAGTTCCCTACCCCGGACAGATGAGCAGTTCTTC
TRBD2,-,TRBJ2-7,TRBV28,CASSSKLAGVEQYF,TGTGCCAGCAGTTCTAAGCTAGCGGGAGTCGAGCAGTACTTC
-,-,TRBJ2-7,TRBV5-4,CASSFGPEGGYEQYF,TGTGCCAGCAGCTTCGGACCTGAAGGGGGTTACGAGCAGTACTTC
TRBD1,-,TRBJ2-1,TRBV7-6,CASSLTGSLVDEQFF,TGTGCCAGCAGCTTGACAGGGTCTTTAGTCGATGAGCAGTTCTTC
-,-,TRBJ2-1,TRBV7-9,CASSLVVNQEKEQFF,TGTGCCAGCAGCTTAGTCGTAAATCAGGAAAAAGAGCAGTTCTTC
TRBD1,-,TRBJ1-2,TRBV5-1,CASSLESLTGTGSPHTF,TGCGCCAGCAGCTTGGAAAGTTTGACGGGGACAGGGAGTCCTCACACCTTC
-,-,TRBJ2-1,TRBV7-9,CASSLNLARQFF,TGTGCCAGCAGCTTAAATCTAGCACGGCAGTTCTTC
-,-,TRBJ2-3,TRBV4-2,CASSQDPGSTDTQYF,TGTGCCAGCAGCCAAGACCCCGGGAGCACAGATACGCAGTATTTT
-,-,TRBJ2-2,TRBV9,CASSVRRGHENTGELFF,TGTGCCAGCAGCGTTCGTAGGGGACACGAGAACACCGGGGAGCTGTTTTTT
TRBD1,-,TRBJ1-4,TRBV20-1,CSAAGTGRFNEKLFF,TGCAGTGCTGCTGGGACAGGGAGATTTAATGAAAAACTGTTTTTT
TRBD2,-,TRBJ2-7,TRBV6-5,CASSILAGEGGEQYF,TGTGCCAGCAGCATACTAGCGGGAGAAGGCGGCGAGCAGTACTTC
-,-,TRBJ2-7,TRBV12-3/TRBV12-4,CASSLSHTGREQYF,TGTGCCAGCAGTTTATCTCACACCGGTCGGGAGCAGTACTTC
TRBD1,-,TRBJ1-1,TRBV19,CASMTGKMNTEAFF,TGTGCCAGTATGACAGGGAAAATGAACACTGAAGCTTTCTTT
TRBD1,-,TRBJ2-5,TRBV6-1,CASSDGTGRPQETQYF,TGTGCCAGCAGTGACGGGACAGGGAGGCCTCAAGAGACCCAGTACTTC
-,-,TRBJ1-2,TRBV20-1,CSARVLDGTNYGYTF,TGCAGTGCTAGGGTTCTGGACGGTACTAACTATGGCTACACCTTC
-,-,TRBJ1-2,TRBV20-1,CSARAPGWEGDYGYTF,TGCAGTGCTAGAGCCCCAGGGTGGGAGGGCGACTATGGCTACACCTTC
TRBD2,-,TRBJ2-1,TRBV29-1,CSLSTGVAGYNEQFF,TGCAGCCTCTCCACCGGGGTAGCGGGCTACAATGAGCAGTTCTTC
-,-,TRBJ2-5,TRBV20-1,CSASLRQGVETQYF,TGCAGTGCTAGCCTGAGGCAGGGCGTTGAGACCCAGTACTTC